The entry below gives a single TCR beta chain sequence along with its context. What it binds is unknown. This record belongs to a study of cytomegalovirus exposure and HLA in healthy donors. The study, taken as a whole, reports: The study labeled more than 150 TCR beta chains cytomegalovirus-associated. Exclusion as indistinguishable affected some V segments, including TRBV6-2 and TRBV6-3.

This CDR3 is built from 17 residues. In germline, CDR1 is MNHEY, CDR2 SMNVEV (reference sequence). V trimming: 4 bases; J trimming: 2 bases; junction bases outside the gene matches: 10. PCR primers comprised 60 Vbeta and 13 Jbeta primers. The protocol was immunoSEQ multiplex PCR, while the TCRdb copy is restricted to in-frame clones and leaves out a portion. Of under 200,000 clones listed, over 75% are singletons. The chain carries TRBV27 and TRBJ2-7; the match to TRBD1 covers 11 bases. The sequenced sample consisted of PBMCs. This clonotype originated in a human donor in good health. CDR3 DNA sequence: TGTGCCAGCAGTTCCCTCCGGACAGGGGGCTACACCTACGAGCAGTACTTC. Translated, it gives CASSSLRTGGYTYEQYF.